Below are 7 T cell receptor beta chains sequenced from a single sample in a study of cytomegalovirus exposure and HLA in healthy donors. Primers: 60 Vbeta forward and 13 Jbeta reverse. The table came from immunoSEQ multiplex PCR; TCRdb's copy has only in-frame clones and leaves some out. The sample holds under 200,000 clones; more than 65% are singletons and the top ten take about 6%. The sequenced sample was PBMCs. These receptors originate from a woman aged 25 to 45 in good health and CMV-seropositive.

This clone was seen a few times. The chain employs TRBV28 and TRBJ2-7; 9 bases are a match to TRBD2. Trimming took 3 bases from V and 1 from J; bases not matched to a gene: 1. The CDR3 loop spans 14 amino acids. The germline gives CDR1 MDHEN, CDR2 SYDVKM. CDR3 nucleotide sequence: TGTGCCAGCAGTTTCCTAGCGGGGTCCTACGAGCAGTACTTC. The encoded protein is CASSFLAGSYEQYF.

The CDR3 here is CASSPAYAASGRSEQYF. The CDR3 nucleotides are TGTGCCAGCAGCCCGGCCTATGCAGCTAGCGGGAGAAGCGAGCAGTACTTC. This rearrangement joins TRBV5-5 to TRBJ2-7; 10 bases are shared with TRBD2. This CDR3 region has 17 residues. CDR1 is SGHKS, CDR2 YYEKEE, per germline (reference sequence). Losses at the gene ends were 4 bases for V and 6 bases for J; bases not matched to a gene: 16.

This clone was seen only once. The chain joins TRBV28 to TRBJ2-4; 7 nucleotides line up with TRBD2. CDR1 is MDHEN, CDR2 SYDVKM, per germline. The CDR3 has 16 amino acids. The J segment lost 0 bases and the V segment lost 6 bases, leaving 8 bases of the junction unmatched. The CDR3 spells CASSFSGSVAKNIQYF. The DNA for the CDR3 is TGTGCCAGCAGCTTTAGCGGGTCTGTAGCCAAAAACATTCAGTACTTC.

The CDR3 sequence: CASRGDRENQETQYF. Here the CDR3 DNA reads TGTGCCAGCAGAGGGGACAGGGAAAACCAAGAGACCCAGTACTTC. This chain links TRBV2 with TRBJ2-5; 9 bases fit TRBD1. CDR3 length equals 15 residues. CDR1 and CDR2 from the germline V gene are SNHLY and FYNNEI. V was clipped by 6 bases and J by 0 bases; unmatched bases: 5. The entire variable domain, with the rest obtained from reference TRBV2 and TRBJ2-5, is as follows: EPEVTQTPSHQVTQMGQEVILRCVPISNHLYFYWYRQILGQKVEFLVSFYNNEISEKSEIFDDQFSVERPDGSNFTLKIRSTKLEDSAMYFCASRGDRENQETQYFGPGTRLLVL.

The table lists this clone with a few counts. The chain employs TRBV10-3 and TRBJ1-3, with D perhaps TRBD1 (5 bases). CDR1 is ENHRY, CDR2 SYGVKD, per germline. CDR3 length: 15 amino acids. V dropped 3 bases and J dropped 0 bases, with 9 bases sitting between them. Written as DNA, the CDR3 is TGTGCCATCAGTGATGGGGCCCGCTCTGGAAACACCATATATTTT. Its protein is CAISDGARSGNTIYF.

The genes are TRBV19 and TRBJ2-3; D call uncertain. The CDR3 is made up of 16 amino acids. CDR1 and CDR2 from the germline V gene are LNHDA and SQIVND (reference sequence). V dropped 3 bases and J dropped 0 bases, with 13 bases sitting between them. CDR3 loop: CASSIESTLSTDTQYF. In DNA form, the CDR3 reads TGTGCCAGTAGTATCGAGTCAACCCTTAGCACAGATACGCAGTATTTT.

The CDR3 protein is CASSPSLGGWDYGYTF. CDR3 DNA: TGCGCCAGCAGCCCCTCCCTGGGAGGGTGGGACTATGGCTACACCTTC. The V gene is TRBV4-3, the J gene TRBJ1-2, with D unresolved. Trimming stripped 4 bases from V and 3 bases from J, with 18 bases between. CDR1 is LGHNA and CDR2 is YSLEER in the germline V gene. The CDR3 runs to 16 residues.